The clone carrying this T cell receptor beta chain appeared a few times. Antigen: not known. Trimming took 4 bases from V and 1 from J; bases not matched to a gene: 3. Germline CDR1 reads SGHTA; CDR2 reads FQGTGA. CDR3 length equals 14 residues. This sample was taken from a study of beta chain features in type 1 diabetes. About the research overall: In all, more than 90,000,000 sorted cells from all samples were analyzed. Study-wide results and limits: Shortening of TCRB CDR3s, moderate but significant, appeared in all four CD4+ subsets of Type 1 diabetes patients.

Every bit of the isolated RNA underwent reverse transcription, so sequencing read expressed TCRB transcripts. Sequencing used immunoSEQ multiplex PCR; TCRdb keeps in-frame clones, though not all of them. This table has some 290,000 clones, more than 13% appearing once. Specimen: naive CD4+ T cells from blood. This receptor was obtained from a man younger than 40 with type 1 diabetes. V usage is TRBV7-3 and J usage is TRBJ2-5; 7 bases map to TRBD1. CDR3 DNA: TGTGCCAGCAGCTCGGGACAGCCCCAAGAGACCCAGTACTTC. Translation gives CASSSGQPQETQYF.